These 21 T cell receptor beta chains were all obtained from the same sample, sequenced in a study of cytomegalovirus exposure and HLA in healthy donors. Primers included in the PCR were 60 Vbeta and 13 Jbeta primers. TCRdb keeps only in-frame clones here, not all; method: immunoSEQ multiplex PCR. The data hold approximately 45,000 clones, with about 78% observed a single time. The sequencing sample was made of PBMCs. These receptors were taken from a woman between 25 and 40 years old in good health and CMV-seronegative.

The genes are TRBV6-1 and TRBJ2-3, with D possibly matching TRBD2 (6 bases). Deletions cut 7 bases from V and 2 bases from J, with 13 bases between. The V gene's germline CDR1 is MNHNS and CDR2 SASEGT. The CDR3 is 14 residues long. The CDR3 sequence: CASKWGELTDTQYF. In DNA, the CDR3 is TGTGCCAGCAAATGGGGGGAACTCACAGATACGCAGTATTTT.

This chain joins TRBV9 and TRBJ2-3; D may be TRBD1 (6 bases). CDR3 length: 15 residues. The V and J ends lost 4 bases and 4 bases respectively, with 16 bases between them. Germline CDR1 SGDLS, CDR2 YYNGEE. This chain's CDR3 is CASSYRVTTADTQYF. For the CDR3, the DNA is TGTGCCAGCAGCTACAGGGTTACAACCGCAGATACGCAGTATTTT.

The V gene is TRBV25-1, the J gene TRBJ2-1, with 7 bases identical to TRBD2. V lost 7 bases to trimming and J lost 10 bases; unmatched junction nucleotides: 19. Germline CDR1 and CDR2: MGHDK and SYGVNS. This CDR3 has 16 amino acids. As DNA, the CDR3 is TGTGCCAGCACTCCTTCTTTTTTGGGACTATTCGGCGAGCAGTTCTTC. Amino acid sequence: CASTPSFLGLFGEQFF. The full variable domain, rest sourced from reference TRBV25-1 and TRBJ2-1, is EADIYQTPRYLVIGTGKKITLECSQTMGHDKMYWYQQDPGMELHLIHYSYGVNSTEKGDLSSESTVSRIRTEHFPLTLESARPSHTSQYLCASTPSFLGLFGEQFFGPGTRLTVL.

V gene TRBV11-2 combines with J gene TRBJ2-7; 7 positions agree with TRBD1. Germline CDR1 is SGHAT and CDR2 is FQNNGV. V dropped 5 bases and J dropped 2; count of bases not matched to a gene: 9. The CDR3 extends over 15 amino acids. The chain's CDR3 is CASSDRTGLTYEQYF. The DNA for the CDR3 is TGTGCCAGCAGCGATAGGACAGGTCTCACCTACGAGCAGTACTTC. Looking up the rest from reference TRBV11-2 and TRBJ2-7 gives the full variable domain: EAGVAQSPRYKIIEKRQSVAFWCNPISGHATLYWYQQILGQGPKLLIQFQNNGVVDDSQLPKDRFSAERLKGVDSTLKIQPAKLEDSAVYLCASSDRTGLTYEQYFGPGTRLTVT.

The chain joins TRBV5-1 to TRBJ2-5, with D maybe TRBD2 (5 bases). This CDR3 is built from 11 residues. The V gene's germline CDR1 is SGHRS and CDR2 YFSETQ. Deletions cut 5 bases from V and 4 bases from J, with 6 bases between. The chain's CDR3 is CASRGRETQYF. CDR3 DNA: TGCGCCAGCAGGGGGAGAGAGACCCAGTACTTC. Drawing the rest from reference TRBV5-1 and TRBJ2-5, the complete variable domain is KAGVTQTPRYLIKTRGQQVTLSCSPISGHRSVSWYQQTPGQGLQFLFEYFSETQRNKGNFPGRFSGRQFSNSRSEMNVSTLELGDSALYLCASRGRETQYFGPGTRLLVL.

This chain uses TRBV7-9 with TRBJ2-1, with TRBD1 as a possible D gene (6 bases). This CDR3 has 12 amino acids. V dropped 5 bases and J dropped 10 bases, with 12 bases sitting between them. CDR1 is SEHNR, CDR2 FQNEAQ, per germline (reference sequence). CDR3 sequence: CASSAGALEQFF. The CDR3 nucleotides are TGTGCCAGCAGCGCAGGGGCCCTGGAGCAGTTCTTC.

The V and J genes are TRBV19 and TRBJ1-2; D is ambiguous. V was pared by 0 bases and J by 6 bases, with 5 bases between. CDR1 and CDR2 from the germline V gene are LNHDA and SQIVND (reference sequence). The CDR3 spans 12 residues. CDR3 DNA sequence: TGTGCCAGTAGTATAGATCGGGATGGCTACACCTTC. Amino acid sequence: CASSIDRDGYTF.

The gene calls are TRBV28 and TRBJ1-1, with D tentatively TRBD1 (5 bases). The CDR3 is made up of 14 amino acids. Germline CDR1 and CDR2: MDHEN and SYDVKM. V was cut by 1 base and J by 6 bases, with 12 bases left in between. The CDR3 here is CASSLSQGRAEAFF. Written as DNA, the CDR3 is TGTGCCAGCAGTTTATCCCAGGGAAGGGCTGAAGCTTTCTTT.

There are a few counts of this clone. The rearrangement joins TRBV5-1 to TRBJ2-5; D is unclear. In germline, CDR1 is SGHRS, CDR2 YFSETQ. Deletions cut 2 bases from V and 5 bases from J, with 4 bases between. The CDR3 has 11 amino acids. Here the CDR3 reads CASSFGETQYF. The CDR3 DNA is TGCGCCAGCAGCTTCGGGGAGACCCAGTACTTC.

J is TRBJ1-2 and V is TRBV10-3; 9 bases map to TRBD1. After removal of 6 bases from V and 4 bases from J, the junction contained 6 bases not matched to a gene. CDR1 ENHRY and CDR2 SYGVKD come from the germline V gene. The CDR3 covers 14 residues. Written as DNA, the CDR3 is TGTGCCATCAGACCGGGACAGGGCGTCTATGGCTACACCTTC. Residues: CAIRPGQGVYGYTF.

This sequence joins TRBV29-1 and TRBJ1-1, with no clear D. V was shortened by 3 bases and J by 6 bases, with 20 bases between the two germline ends. Germline assignment: CDR1 SQVTM and CDR2 ANQGSEA. This CDR3 is built from 15 residues. The CDR3 bases are TGCAGCGTTGACACCGGCGAGGAGGTGGTCGCTGAAGCTTTCTTT. The encoded protein is CSVDTGEEVVAEAFF.

This clone is medium-sized (0.01 to 0.1%) in the sample. This chain links TRBV19 with TRBJ2-1; the match to TRBD1 covers 8 bases. CDR1 and CDR2 from the germline V gene are LNHDA and SQIVND (reference sequence). CDR3 length: 13 amino acids. V dropped 4 bases and J dropped 10; count of bases not matched to a gene: 6. The CDR3 bases are TGTGCCAGTAGTAGCGGACAGGGTGGGGAGCAGTTCTTC. It codes for CASSSGQGGEQFF.

This rearrangement joins TRBV11-2 to TRBJ2-2; 7 bases are a match to TRBD2. J was trimmed by 2 bases and V by 5 bases; bases with no gene match: 5. The CDR3 is 15 amino acids. Germline lookup yields CDR1 SGHAT and CDR2 FQNNGV. As DNA, the CDR3 is TGTGCCAGCAGCCGACTAGCACATAACACCGGGGAGCTGTTTTTT. This encodes CASSRLAHNTGELFF.

The CDR3 DNA is TGTGCCAGCAGTGACCCTTGGGACAGGGGAATGATCACTGAAGCTTTCTTT. This codes for CASSDPWDRGMITEAFF. This sequence joins TRBV6-1 and TRBJ1-1; TRBD1 agrees at 10 bases. Unmatched junction bases numbered 11, after V lost 3 bases and J lost 4 bases. CDR3 length: 17 amino acids. Germline CDR1 is MNHNS and CDR2 is SASEGT.

The chain carries TRBV6-6 and TRBJ1-4, with 7 bases that match TRBD1. The CDR3 length is 14 residues. The J segment lost 4 bases and the V segment lost 6 bases, leaving 5 bases of the junction unmatched. The germline gives CDR1 MNHNY, CDR2 SVGAGI (reference sequence). In DNA, the CDR3 is TGTGCCAGCAGACCGGGACAGAATAATGAAAAACTGTTTTTT. Amino acid sequence: CASRPGQNNEKLFF.

V usage is TRBV7-9 and J usage is TRBJ2-3; D is unresolved. Trimming shortened V by 1 base and J by 0 bases, and 8 bases separated the two germline ends. This CDR3 has 15 amino acids. The germline CDR1 and CDR2 sequences are SEHNR and FQNEAQ (reference sequence). CDR3 loop: CASSLDQASTDTQYF. CDR3 in DNA: TGTGCCAGCAGCTTAGATCAGGCTAGCACAGATACGCAGTATTTT.

The gene calls are TRBV2 and TRBJ2-5; TRBD2 matches 10 bases. Unmatched junction bases numbered 11, after V lost 6 bases and J lost 4 bases. The CDR3 loop spans 16 amino acids. The germline CDR1 and CDR2 sequences are SNHLY and FYNNEI. CDR3 sequence (DNA): TGTGCCAGCAGGGTTCTCCTAGCGGGAGTGCGAGAGACCCAGTACTTC. It encodes CASRVLLAGVRETQYF.

J is TRBJ2-7 and V is TRBV4-2, with D uncertain. Trimming took 0 bases from V and 0 from J, leaving 9 bases between them. CDR3 length: 15 amino acids. Germline lookup yields CDR1 LGHNA and CDR2 YNFKEQ. CDR3 protein: CASSQETSFSYEQYF. Here the CDR3 DNA reads TGTGCCAGCAGCCAAGAGACATCCTTCTCCTACGAGCAGTACTTC.

This clone was observed a few times. The chain uses TRBV7-8 and TRBJ2-7, with TRBD2 identical over 13 bases. V lost 5 bases and J lost 3; bases outside the gene matches: 4. Germline-derived CDR1 and CDR2 are SGHVS and FQNEAQ. There are 15 residues in the CDR3. CDR3 sequence (DNA): TGTGCCAGCAGCGCCCGGACTAGCGGGAGCTACGAGCAGTACTTC. Translating gives CASSARTSGSYEQYF.

This clone occurred a few times. This chain links TRBV30 with TRBJ2-7; weak D call: TRBD1 (5 bases). The CDR3 is made up of 12 amino acids. In germline, CDR1 is GTSNPN, CDR2 SVGIG (reference sequence). The V end lost 2 bases, the J end lost 6 bases, and 11 bases lay between the germline ends. The CDR3 sequence is CAWSSTVTEQYF. In DNA, the CDR3 is TGTGCCTGGAGTTCGACAGTTACCGAGCAGTACTTC.

The chain joins TRBV5-1 to TRBJ1-5; 10 bases are a match to TRBD1. Germline-derived CDR1 and CDR2 are SGHRS and YFSETQ. CDR3 size: 15 residues. The ends lost 4 bases at V and 4 bases at J; junction bases unmatched: 5. The CDR3 nucleotides read TGCGCCAGCAGCGGCGGGACAGGGGAGAATCAGCCCCAGCATTTT. Protein sequence: CASSGGTGENQPQHF.